The rows below give T cell receptor beta chains drawn from one sample of a study of cytomegalovirus exposure and HLA in healthy donors. TCRdb keeps only in-frame clones here, not all; method: immunoSEQ multiplex PCR. The data contain some 200,000 clones, about 80% of them singletons. The sample was PBMCs. These receptors were collected from a woman aged 55 to 70 in good health and CMV-seropositive. CDR3s include the opening cysteine and the closing phenylalanine or tryptophan. D genes are given only for firm matches. Clone size appears in some rows only: once, few, many, or a class for an expanded clone.

CDR3 DNA	CDR3 protein	clone size	D gene	J gene	V gene
TGCGCCAGCAGCGTGGGGGGACAGACCTACGAGCAGTACTTC	CASSVGGQTYEQYF	NA	NA	TRBJ2-7	TRBV5-1
TGTGCCAGCAGTGTCGGACAGGGGACTGAAGCTTTCTTT	CASSVGQGTEAFF	few	TRBD1	TRBJ1-1	TRBV27
TGTGCCAGCAGTTTAAAGGGAGTACCCTACGAGCAGTACTTC	CASSLKGVPYEQYF	NA	NA	TRBJ2-7	TRBV27
TGTGCCAGCAGTTTTGGGGGGAACCAAGAGACCCAGTACTTC	CASSFGGNQETQYF	NA	NA	TRBJ2-5	TRBV28
TGTGCCAGCGTCTCCGGGACAAATAGCAATCAGCCCCAGCATTTT	CASVSGTNSNQPQHF	NA	NA	TRBJ1-5	TRBV6-1
TGTGCCATCAGTGTCCGGGGGGACAATACTTCACCCCTCCACTTT	CAISVRGDNTSPLHF	NA	NA	TRBJ1-6	TRBV10-3
TGTGCCAGCTCACCACCGAACGGTAACTATGGCTACACCTTC	CASSPPNGNYGYTF	NA	NA	TRBJ1-2	TRBV18
TGTGCCAGCAGCTCCCAGGGGTTAGGAGAGACCCAGTACTTC	CASSSQGLGETQYF	NA	NA	TRBJ2-5	TRBV7-9
TGCGCCAGTAGCCGGGACAAAAAAACAAGTGACTATGGCTACACCTTC	CASSRDKKTSDYGYTF	NA	NA	TRBJ1-2	TRBV5-1
TGTGCCAGCTCACCACTGCAGGGTGAAGCTTTCTTT	CASSPLQGEAFF	once	NA	TRBJ1-1	TRBV18
TGTGCCAGCAGCGACGGGACTAGCGGGAGGGTAGATACGCAGTATTTT	CASSDGTSGRVDTQYF	NA	TRBD2	TRBJ2-3	TRBV4-2
TGTGCCAGCAGCTTGGAGGGGCGAGAGACCCAGTACTTC	CASSLEGRETQYF	NA	NA	TRBJ2-5	TRBV5-5
TGTGCCAGTAGTAAGGCCGGACAGGGTACGTGGACCGGGGAGCTGTTTTTT	CASSKAGQGTWTGELFF	NA	TRBD1	TRBJ2-2	TRBV19
TGCGCCAGCAGCTTGGCAGGGGACAGGAACACTGAAGCTTTCTTT	CASSLAGDRNTEAFF	NA	TRBD1	TRBJ1-1	TRBV5-1
TGCGCCAGCAGTGAGGGACAGGCGACCATGAACACTGAAGCTTTCTTT	CASSEGQATMNTEAFF	NA	TRBD1	TRBJ1-1	TRBV10-1
TGTGCCAGCAGCTTAGGGACAGCAACTAACTATGGCTACACCTTC	CASSLGTATNYGYTF	NA	NA	TRBJ1-2	TRBV7-8
TGTGCCAGCAGCTTGGTGTCCAGCGGGGCCACAGATACGCAGTATTTT	CASSLVSSGATDTQYF	once	TRBD2	TRBJ2-3	TRBV5-5
TGTGCCAGTAGGCCGGGACAGGATCACACTGAAGCTTTCTTT	CASRPGQDHTEAFF	NA	TRBD1	TRBJ1-1	TRBV19
TGCGCCAGCAGACAAGGGACAGCCGCCACCTATGGCTACACCTTC	CASRQGTAATYGYTF	NA	TRBD1	TRBJ1-2	TRBV5-1
TGTGCCAGCAGACCGGTGAACAGGGGGCTTAATGAGCAGTTCTTC	CASRPVNRGLNEQFF	few	TRBD1	TRBJ2-1	TRBV7-3
TGTGCCAGCAGCAGTCGACAGTGGTATAATTCACCCCTCCACTTT	CASSSRQWYNSPLHF	NA	NA	TRBJ1-6	TRBV21-1
TGCAGTGCTCAACTCGTCAATACGCAGTATTTT	CSAQLVNTQYF	NA	NA	TRBJ2-3	TRBV20-1
TGTGCCAGCAGTTTATCAGTCCACGACGAACCTCAGCGGGAGGTAGCCGGGGAGCTGTTTTTT	CASSLSVHDEPQREVAGELFF	NA	TRBD2	TRBJ2-2	TRBV27
TGTGCCAGCAGCGTGTTCAGCGGGGGGACAGCGACGTTCACTGAAGCTTTCTTT	CASSVFSGGTATFTEAFF	NA	TRBD1	TRBJ1-1	TRBV9
TGTGCCAGCAGTCCCCAGGGGGCGGGGGAGCAGTACTTC	CASSPQGAGEQYF	NA	TRBD1	TRBJ2-7	TRBV6-1
TGTGCCAGCAGTGACACTAGCGGGGGGGCCACAGATACGCAGTATTTT	CASSDTSGGATDTQYF	NA	TRBD2	TRBJ2-3	TRBV6-4